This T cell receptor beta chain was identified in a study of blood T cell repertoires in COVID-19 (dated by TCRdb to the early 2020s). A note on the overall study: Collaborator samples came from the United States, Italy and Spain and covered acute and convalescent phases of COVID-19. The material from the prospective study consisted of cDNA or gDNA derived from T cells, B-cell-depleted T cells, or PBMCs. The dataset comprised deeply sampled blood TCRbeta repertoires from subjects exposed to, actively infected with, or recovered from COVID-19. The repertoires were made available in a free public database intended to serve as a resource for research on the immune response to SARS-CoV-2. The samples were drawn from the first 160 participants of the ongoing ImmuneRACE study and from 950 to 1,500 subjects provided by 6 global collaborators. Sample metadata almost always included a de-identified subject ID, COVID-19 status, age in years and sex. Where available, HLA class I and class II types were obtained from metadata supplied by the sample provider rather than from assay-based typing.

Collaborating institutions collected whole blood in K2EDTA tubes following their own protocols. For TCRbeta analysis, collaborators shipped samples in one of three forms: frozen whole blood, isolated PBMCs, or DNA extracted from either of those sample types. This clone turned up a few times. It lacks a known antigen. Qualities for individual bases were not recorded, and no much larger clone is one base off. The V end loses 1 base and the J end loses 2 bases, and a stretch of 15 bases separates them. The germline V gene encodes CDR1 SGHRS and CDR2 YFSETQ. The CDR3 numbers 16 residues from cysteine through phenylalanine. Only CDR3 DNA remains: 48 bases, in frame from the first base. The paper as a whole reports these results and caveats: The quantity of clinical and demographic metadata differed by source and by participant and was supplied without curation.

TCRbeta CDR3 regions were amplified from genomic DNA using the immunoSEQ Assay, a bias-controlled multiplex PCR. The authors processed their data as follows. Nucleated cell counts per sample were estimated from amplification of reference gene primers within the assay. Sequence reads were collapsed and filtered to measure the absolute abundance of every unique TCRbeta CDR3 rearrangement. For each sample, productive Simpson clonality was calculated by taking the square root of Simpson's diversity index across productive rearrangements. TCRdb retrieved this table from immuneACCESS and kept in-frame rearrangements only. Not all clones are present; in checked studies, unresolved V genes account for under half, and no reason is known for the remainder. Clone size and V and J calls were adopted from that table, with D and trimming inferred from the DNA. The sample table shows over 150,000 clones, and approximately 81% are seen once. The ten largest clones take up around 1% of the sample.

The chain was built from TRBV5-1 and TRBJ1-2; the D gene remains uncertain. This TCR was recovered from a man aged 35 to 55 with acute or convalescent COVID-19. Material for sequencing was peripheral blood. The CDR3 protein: CASSLKAPPGNYGYTF. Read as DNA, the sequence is TGCGCCAGCAGCTTGAAGGCCCCACCAGGAAACTATGGCTACACCTTC.